The rows below give T cell receptor beta chains drawn from one sample of a study of blood T cell repertoires in COVID-19. Assay: immunoSEQ multiplex PCR; the TCRdb copy retains only in-frame clones and omits some. The table shows roughly 160,000 clones, with approximately 80% occurring only once. Sequencing used PBMCs or T cells enriched from blood (not recorded which). These receptors all stem from a woman aged 55-75 years who had recovered from COVID-19. Each CDR3 is given with its conserved first and last residue. Each record gives: CDR3 DNA, CDR3 protein, clone size, D gene, J gene, V gene. D genes are given only for firm matches. Clone size appears in some rows only: once, few, many, or a class for an expanded clone.

cdr3_nt: TGTGCCAGCAGTAAAGGGGGCGATACGCAGTATTTT; cdr3_aa: CASSKGGDTQYF; clone_size: -; d_call: TRBD1; j_call: TRBJ2-3; v_call: TRBV2
cdr3_nt: TGCAGCGTAGAGGCCGGGACAGGGTTCGAGCAGTACTTC; cdr3_aa: CSVEAGTGFEQYF; clone_size: few; d_call: TRBD1; j_call: TRBJ2-7; v_call: TRBV29-1
cdr3_nt: TGTGCCAGCAGCCAAGCTGCGGGGCTGAGCCAAGAGACCCAGTACTTC; cdr3_aa: CASSQAAGLSQETQYF; clone_size: many; d_call: -; j_call: TRBJ2-5; v_call: TRBV4-2
cdr3_nt: TGCAGCGTTGAAGCGTTTACAGATACGCAGTATTTT; cdr3_aa: CSVEAFTDTQYF; clone_size: -; d_call: -; j_call: TRBJ2-3; v_call: TRBV29-1
cdr3_nt: TGTGCCAGCTCACCTGGGGACAAAGGTGTGCAGTTCTTC; cdr3_aa: CASSPGDKGVQFF; clone_size: -; d_call: -; j_call: TRBJ2-1; v_call: TRBV18
cdr3_nt: TGTGCCAGCTCACGAGGAGGGGCGGAGAACACTGAAGCTTTCTTT; cdr3_aa: CASSRGGAENTEAFF; clone_size: -; d_call: -; j_call: TRBJ1-1; v_call: TRBV18
cdr3_nt: TGTGCCAGCAGCTTGGGAATGACAGGGGGCCCCGGGGAGCTGTTTTTT; cdr3_aa: CASSLGMTGGPGELFF; clone_size: few; d_call: TRBD1; j_call: TRBJ2-2; v_call: TRBV5-4
cdr3_nt: TGTGCCAGCACCAAAGGGGGGGGACCCCAAGAGACCCAGTACTTC; cdr3_aa: CASTKGGGPQETQYF; clone_size: -; d_call: -; j_call: TRBJ2-5; v_call: TRBV2
cdr3_nt: TGTGCCAGCAAGGGAGATAATTCACCCCTCCACTTT; cdr3_aa: CASKGDNSPLHF; clone_size: -; d_call: -; j_call: TRBJ1-6; v_call: TRBV27
cdr3_nt: TGTGCCCGAGACATCGGGGGAGGGGACACTGAAGCTTTCTTT; cdr3_aa: CARDIGGGDTEAFF; clone_size: -; d_call: -; j_call: TRBJ1-1; v_call: TRBV30
cdr3_nt: TGTGCCAGTAGCCCCGCCAGGCTAGCGGGGGGCCGGAGAACCGGGGAGCTGTTTTTT; cdr3_aa: CASSPARLAGGRRTGELFF; clone_size: -; d_call: TRBD2; j_call: TRBJ2-2; v_call: TRBV19
cdr3_nt: TGTGCCAGCAGCGTAGCTTCGGGGGGCGCCCAGTATGGCTACACCTTC; cdr3_aa: CASSVASGGAQYGYTF; clone_size: -; d_call: -; j_call: TRBJ1-2; v_call: TRBV9
cdr3_nt: TGTGCCAGCAGCAAAGCGGAGGAGGGGTTCTTCTATGGCTACACCTTC; cdr3_aa: CASSKAEEGFFYGYTF; clone_size: once; d_call: -; j_call: TRBJ1-2; v_call: TRBV21-1
cdr3_nt: TGTGCCAGTAGGAGAACTGAAGCTTTCTTT; cdr3_aa: CASRRTEAFF; clone_size: few; d_call: -; j_call: TRBJ1-1; v_call: TRBV19
cdr3_nt: TGTGCCAGCAGCTCATTTGACAGGTACACTGAAGCTTTCTTT; cdr3_aa: CASSSFDRYTEAFF; clone_size: -; d_call: -; j_call: TRBJ1-1; v_call: TRBV5-4